A single sample is the source of the 15 T cell receptor beta chains below, sequenced in a study of blood T cell repertoires in COVID-19 (dated by TCRdb to 2020 to 2022). Library preparation was by the immunoSEQ multiplex PCR assay. What TCRdb holds here is the immuneACCESS table cut down to in-frame rearrangements. Part of the clones is not present; checked against another copy, under half of the missing clones reflect an unresolved V gene, and the others are unexplained. For this sample the table gives more than 200,000 clones, of which approximately 90% were detected only once. The leading ten clones occupy roughly 5.7% of the sample. Source material: peripheral blood. The receptors were gathered from a man at least 80 years old with acute or convalescent COVID-19.

The genes are TRBV6-2 or TRBV6-3 and TRBJ1-1, with D tentatively TRBD1 (5 bases). Germline lookup yields CDR1 MNHEY and CDR2 SVGEGT. Between the trimmed V and J ends, which lost 0 bases and 5 bases, there was a span of 13 bases. The CDR3 contains 15 residues. The DNA for the CDR3 is TGTGCCAGCAGTTACTCTCCAGGGAGGGGAACTGAAGCTTTCTTT. Translating gives CASSYSPGRGTEAFF.

The chain joins TRBV6-2 or TRBV6-3 to TRBJ2-1; 10 nucleotides match TRBD2. Germline V lookup: CDR1 MNHEY, CDR2 SVGEGT. V gave up 0 bases and J gave up 15 bases; unmatched junction bases: 20. The CDR3 is 18 residues long. The CDR3 sequence is CASSYSTLASGRNLFWFF. The CDR3, as DNA: TGTGCCAGCAGTTACTCGACTCTGGCTAGCGGGAGAAATTTGTTTTGGTTCTTC.

The J gene is TRBJ2-7, the V gene TRBV21-1; the listed D gene, TRBD1, was not tested against the DNA. TRBV21-1 is a pseudogene segment. The CDR3 has 14 residues. The CDR3 coding sequence is TGTGCCAGCAGCCGACAGGACAGACACTACGAGCAGTACTTC. It is translated as CASSRQDRHYEQYF.

In its sample, this clone was seen a few times. This chain uses TRBV5-1 with TRBJ2-2; maybe TRBD1 (6 bases). V was trimmed by 0 bases and J by 5 bases, leaving 11 bases between them. Germline values: CDR1 SGHRS, CDR2 YFSETQ. The CDR3 totals 15 residues. The CDR3 is CASSLVQGGTGELFF. CDR3 nucleotides: TGCGCCAGCAGCTTGGTACAGGGTGGAACCGGGGAGCTGTTTTTT.

The chain combines TRBV9 with TRBJ1-6, with D maybe TRBD1 (5 bases). V was cut by 3 bases and J by 4 bases, with 11 bases left in between. The germline CDR1 and CDR2 sequences are SGDLS and YYNGEE. The CDR3 is 15 residues long. In DNA, the CDR3 is TGTGCCAGCAGCGGGTACCAGGGATATAATTCACCCCTCCACTTT. This translates into CASSGYQGYNSPLHF. The full variable domain, completed using reference TRBV9 and TRBJ1-6, is DSGVTQTPKHLITATGQRVTLRCSPRSGDLSVYWYQQSLDQGLQFLIQYYNGEERAKGNILERFSAQQFPDLHSELNLSSLELGDSALYFCASSGYQGYNSPLHFGNGTRLTVT.

The rearrangement uses TRBV5-1 and TRBJ2-1; D remains unclear. Germline values: CDR1 SGHRS, CDR2 YFSETQ. V shed 1 base and J shed 2 bases, with 7 bases lying between them. The CDR3 covers 14 residues. The CDR3 DNA is TGCGCCAGCAGCTTGCAGTCAGCCTACAATGAGCAGTTCTTC. It specifies CASSLQSAYNEQFF. The full variable domain, in which reference TRBV5-1 and TRBJ2-1 provide the parts outside the CDR3, is KAGVTQTPRYLIKTRGQQVTLSCSPISGHRSVSWYQQTPGQGLQFLFEYFSETQRNKGNFPGRFSGRQFSNSRSEMNVSTLELGDSALYLCASSLQSAYNEQFFGPGTRLTVL.

V is TRBV27 and J is TRBJ2-2, with D uncertain. The CDR3 totals 13 residues. Trimming took off 3 bases at V and 1 base at J, with 3 bases between the two ends. Germline loops: CDR1 MNHEY, CDR2 SMNVEV (reference sequence). CDR3 in DNA: TGTGCCAGCAGTTTGAGGAACACCGGGGAGCTGTTTTTT. This encodes CASSLRNTGELFF.

The chain joins TRBV10-3 to TRBJ2-1; 8 bases line up with TRBD2. J was trimmed by 2 bases and V by 4 bases; bases with no gene match: 4. The germline CDR1 and CDR2 sequences are ENHRY and SYGVKD. The CDR3 contains 15 residues. For the CDR3, the DNA is TGTGCCATCAGTGCGAGCGGGAGTACCTACAATGAGCAGTTCTTC. It yields the protein CAISASGSTYNEQFF.

The J gene is TRBJ1-6, the V gene TRBV10-3; 9 bases fit TRBD1. Germline CDR1 ENHRY, CDR2 SYGVKD. V shed 3 bases and J 6 bases; nucleotides not matched to a gene: 9. The CDR3 has 17 amino acids. The CDR3 DNA reads TGTGCCATCAGTGACCCGACCGGGACAGGGCGTAATTCACCCCTCCACTTT. It codes for CAISDPTGTGRNSPLHF.

The chain couples TRBV4-1 to TRBJ2-5; TRBD2 matches 12 bases. Germline V lookup: CDR1 MGHRA, CDR2 YSYEKL. There are 19 residues in the CDR3. After removal of 0 bases from V and 2 bases from J, the junction contained 10 bases not matched to a gene. As DNA, the CDR3 is TGCGCCAGCAGCCAAGACCCTTCGACTAGCGGGAGCGAGCAAGAGACCCAGTACTTC. It codes for CASSQDPSTSGSEQETQYF.

The V gene is TRBV7-2, the J gene TRBJ1-2, with TRBD1 matching 8 bases. Unmatched junction bases numbered 9, after V lost 5 bases and J lost 4 bases. The CDR3 sequence is 15 residues long. Germline CDR1 SGHTA, CDR2 FQGNSA. The CDR3 DNA reads TGTGCCAGCAGCCCCAACCAGGGGGCCCCCTATGGCTACACCTTC. Translation gives CASSPNQGAPYGYTF.

This clone has just a few counts. This chain links TRBV12-5 with TRBJ1-5; D gene uncertain. In germline, CDR1 is LGHNT, CDR2 FRNRAP. There are 14 residues in the CDR3. The V end was cut by 0 bases, the J end by 5 bases, with 8 bases between. The CDR3: CASGLVTGDQPQHF. DNA for the CDR3: TGTGCTAGTGGTTTGGTAACCGGGGATCAGCCCCAGCATTTT.

A remark on this clone: Other nucleotide sequences in the sample specify the same CDR3. V usage is TRBV7-2 and J usage is TRBJ1-5, with 8 bases fitting TRBD1. The germline V gene has CDR1 SGHTA and CDR2 FQGNSA. The trim removed 5 bases at V and 4 bases at J, leaving 4 bases unmatched. The CDR3 length is 14 residues. The CDR3 coding sequence is TGTGCCAGCAGCGGCAACAGGGGGAATCAGCCCCAGCATTTT. This encodes CASSGNRGNQPQHF.

This chain links TRBV9 with TRBJ1-4; D perhaps matches TRBD1 (5 bases). Per the germline V gene, CDR1 is SGDLS and CDR2 is YYNGEE. Trimming left V 6 bases short and J 2 bases short, with 14 bases between. The CDR3 covers 15 residues. CDR3 in amino acids: CASTTGVGTNEKLFF. The CDR3 bases are TGTGCCAGCACCACGGGGGTGGGGACTAATGAAAAACTGTTTTTT.

The rearrangement links TRBV19 to TRBJ1-5; no clear D gene. In germline, CDR1 is LNHDA, CDR2 SQIVND (reference sequence). This CDR3 spans 14 amino acids. Between the trimmed V and J ends, which lost 5 bases and 2 bases, there was a span of 10 bases. In nucleotides, the CDR3 is TGTGCCAGTAGTTATGCCCGGGGCAATCAGCCCCAGCATTTT. Residues: CASSYARGNQPQHF.